Shown below are 10 T cell receptor beta chains from a single sample sequenced in a study of shared clonotypes between healthy human individuals. Here immunoSEQ multiplex PCR was the method, and the copy in TCRdb shows in-frame clones only, minus some. Here the sample spans around 330,000 clones, around two thirds being singletons. The sequencing input was memory CD4+ T cells sorted from blood. Subset indicated: CD45RA-negative fraction. All receptors come from a man aged 30-40 years in good health.

J is TRBJ2-7 and V is TRBV5-1; 9 nucleotides align to TRBD1. There are 15 residues in the CDR3. The V segment lost 0 bases and the J segment 2 bases; nucleotides outside the gene matches: 3. Germline CDR1 and CDR2: SGHRS and YFSETQ. The CDR3 spells CASSLGGQGTYEQYF. The CDR3 bases are TGCGCCAGCAGCTTGGGGGGACAGGGTACCTACGAGCAGTACTTC. Together with reference TRBV5-1 and TRBJ2-7, the CDR3 gives the full variable domain: KAGVTQTPRYLIKTRGQQVTLSCSPISGHRSVSWYQQTPGQGLQFLFEYFSETQRNKGNFPGRFSGRQFSNSRSEMNVSTLELGDSALYLCASSLGGQGTYEQYFGPGTRLTVT.

Ten or more counts support this clone. The rearrangement links TRBV20-1 to TRBJ2-7; D not resolved. V was clipped by 7 bases and J by 6 bases, with 13 bases between them. Germline-derived CDR1 and CDR2 are DFQATT and SNEGSKA (reference sequence). The CDR3 covers 11 residues. CDR3 protein: CSGEVRREQYF. The CDR3 coding sequence is TGCAGTGGCGAGGTGAGGCGCGAGCAGTACTTC.

Regarding this clone: The sample carries other DNA sequences with the same CDR3. In nucleotides, the CDR3 is TGTGCCATCAGAGACACCACTAGCACAGATACGCAGTATTTT. Translation gives CAIRDTTSTDTQYF. The chain combines TRBV10-3 with TRBJ2-3; D is undetermined. The V and J ends lost 6 bases and 0 bases respectively, with 10 bases between them. CDR3 length: 14 residues. Germline loops: CDR1 ENHRY, CDR2 SYGVKD.

The rearrangement links TRBV5-5 to TRBJ2-7; D is unclear. V lost 3 bases and J 2 bases, leaving 3 bases between the germline ends. This CDR3 contains 11 residues. The germline V gene has CDR1 SGHKS and CDR2 YYEKEE (reference sequence). CDR3 sequence reads: CASSSTYEQYF. The CDR3 nucleotides are TGTGCCAGCAGCTCTACCTACGAGCAGTACTTC.

CDR3 DNA sequence: TGTGCCAGCAGCTTAGATCAGGGGAATACGCAGTATTTT. It specifies CASSLDQGNTQYF. The J gene is TRBJ2-3, the V gene TRBV11-2, with a weak D call TRBD1 (6 bases). V was trimmed by 0 bases and J by 7 bases, leaving 8 bases between them. Germline V gene data show CDR1 as SGHAT and CDR2 as FQNNGV. The CDR3 is 13 residues long.

As regards this clone: The sample carries other DNA sequences with the same CDR3. The V call is TRBV30, the J call TRBJ2-7, with D perhaps TRBD1 (5 bases). Trimming left V 2 bases short and J 1 base short, with 24 bases between. The CDR3 loop spans 18 amino acids. Per the germline V gene, CDR1 is GTSNPN and CDR2 is SVGIG (reference sequence). CDR3 sequence: CAWSRGPGRQTLSYEQYF. The CDR3 DNA follows: TGTGCCTGGAGTCGTGGGCCGGGCAGACAGACCCTTTCCTACGAGCAGTACTTC.

The rearrangement links TRBV7-3 to TRBJ1-1; perhaps TRBD1 as D (5 bases). Trimming took 1 base from V and 4 from J, leaving 13 bases between them. This CDR3 contains 15 residues. In germline, CDR1 is SGHTA, CDR2 FQGTGA. The CDR3 spells CASSLNPGRVTEAFF. The CDR3 bases are TGTGCCAGCAGCTTAAACCCGGGGCGCGTCACTGAAGCTTTCTTT.

The chain couples TRBV6-6 to TRBJ2-7, with D possibly being TRBD2 (6 bases). CDR1 and CDR2 from the germline V gene are MNHNY and SVGAGI (reference sequence). V lost 5 bases, J lost 4 bases, and 12 bases lay in between. The CDR3 runs to 13 residues. CDR3 nucleotides: TGTGCCAGCAGTAACGGGGGAGTGTACGAGCAGTACTTC. This encodes CASSNGGVYEQYF.

The V and J genes are TRBV19 and TRBJ2-7; 7 nucleotides line up with TRBD2. Trimming cost V 2 bases and J 5 bases; bases outside gene matches: 6. CDR1 is LNHDA, CDR2 SQIVND, per germline (reference sequence). The CDR3 covers 14 residues. CDR3 coding DNA: TGTGCCAGTAGTATATCGGGAGGTTTCCACGAGCAGTACTTC. It translates to CASSISGGFHEQYF. Supplemented by reference TRBV19 and TRBJ2-7, the full variable domain reads DGGITQSPKYLFRKEGQNVTLSCEQNLNHDAMYWYRQDPGQGLRLIYYSQIVNDFQKGDIAEGYSVSREKKESFPLTVTSAQKNPTAFYLCASSISGGFHEQYFGPGTRLTVT.

The chain has TRBV11-2 and TRBJ2-3; TRBD2 agrees at 8 bases. This CDR3 has 16 residues. CDR1 and CDR2 (germline): SGHAT, FQNNGV. V gave up 1 base and J gave up 0 bases; unmatched junction bases: 3. In DNA form, the CDR3 reads TGTGCCAGCAGCTTAGGCCCTAGCGGGAGCACAGATACGCAGTATTTT. It is translated as CASSLGPSGSTDTQYF.